This T cell receptor (beta chain) emerged from a study of T cell responses to AZD1222 COVID-19 vaccine. Study-wide points: The study sampled repertoires only after the peak T cell response. Unmutated variant regions reportedly attract nearly half of all spike-specific TCRs. Rises in breadth and depth of Spike-specific TCRs came after two AZD1222 doses.

This CDR3 is built from 15 residues. V dropped 8 bases and J dropped 2; count of bases not matched to a gene: 9. Germline CDR1 and CDR2: SGHTA and FQGNSA. The table came from immunoSEQ multiplex PCR; TCRdb's copy has only in-frame clones and leaves some out. The sample includes fewer than 200,000 clones, about 89% of them seen just once. With respect to this clone: The antigen remains unidentified.

The material sequenced was peripheral blood, taken on day 0 of AZD1222 vaccination. The TCR comes from an adult in good health. The chain has TRBV7-2 and TRBJ1-1; 9 bases map to TRBD1. CDR3 DNA: TGTGCCAGCCGCGTTGGACAGGGGAAAAACACTGAAGCTTTCTTT. Its protein is CASRVGQGKNTEAFF.